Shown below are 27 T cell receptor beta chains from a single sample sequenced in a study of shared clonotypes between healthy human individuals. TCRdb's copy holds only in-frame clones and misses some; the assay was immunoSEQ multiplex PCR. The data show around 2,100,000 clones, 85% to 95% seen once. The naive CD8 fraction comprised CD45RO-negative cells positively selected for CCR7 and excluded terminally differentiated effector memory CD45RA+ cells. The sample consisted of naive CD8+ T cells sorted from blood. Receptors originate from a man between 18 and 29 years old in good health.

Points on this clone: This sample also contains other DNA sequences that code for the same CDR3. CDR3 sequence: CASSLGSNEQFF. In DNA form, the CDR3 reads TGTGCCAGCAGCTTAGGGAGTAATGAGCAGTTCTTC. The rearrangement uses TRBV13 and TRBJ2-1; D is uncertain. CDR1 and CDR2 (germline): PRHDT, FYEKMQ (reference sequence). The CDR3 has 12 residues. The V end lost 0 bases, the J end lost 7 bases, and 4 bases lay between the germline ends.

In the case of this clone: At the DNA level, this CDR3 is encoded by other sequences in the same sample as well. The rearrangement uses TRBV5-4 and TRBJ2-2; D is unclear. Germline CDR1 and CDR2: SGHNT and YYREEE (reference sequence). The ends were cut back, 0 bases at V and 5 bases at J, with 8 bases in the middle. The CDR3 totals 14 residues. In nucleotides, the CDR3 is TGTGCCAGCAGCTTGGCGGGTGGTACCGGGGAGCTGTTTTTT. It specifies CASSLAGGTGELFF.

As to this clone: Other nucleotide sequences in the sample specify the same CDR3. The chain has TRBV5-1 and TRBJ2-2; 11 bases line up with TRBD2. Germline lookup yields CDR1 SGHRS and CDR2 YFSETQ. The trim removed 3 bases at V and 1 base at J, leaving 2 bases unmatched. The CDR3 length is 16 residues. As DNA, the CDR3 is TGCGCCAGCAGCTCCGGACTAGCGGGGAACACCGGGGAGCTGTTTTTT. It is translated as CASSSGLAGNTGELFF.

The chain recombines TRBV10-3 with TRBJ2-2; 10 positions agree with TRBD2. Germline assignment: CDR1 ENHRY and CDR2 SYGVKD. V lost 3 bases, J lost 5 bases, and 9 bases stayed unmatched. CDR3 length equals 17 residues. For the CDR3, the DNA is TGTGCCATCAGTGATGGAAGCGGGAGGGCGGGAACCGGGGAGCTGTTTTTT. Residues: CAISDGSGRAGTGELFF.

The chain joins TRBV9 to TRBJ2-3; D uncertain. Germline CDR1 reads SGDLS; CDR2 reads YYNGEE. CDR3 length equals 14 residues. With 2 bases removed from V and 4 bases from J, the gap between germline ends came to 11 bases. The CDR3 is CASSVPSYPDTQYF. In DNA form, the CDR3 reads TGTGCCAGCAGCGTTCCCTCCTATCCAGATACGCAGTATTTT.

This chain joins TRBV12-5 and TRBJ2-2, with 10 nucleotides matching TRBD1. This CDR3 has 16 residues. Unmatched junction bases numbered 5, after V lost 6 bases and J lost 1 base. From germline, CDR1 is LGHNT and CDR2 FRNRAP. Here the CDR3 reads CASGLTGGRNTGELFF. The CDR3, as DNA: TGTGCTAGTGGCCTGACAGGGGGCAGGAACACCGGGGAGCTGTTTTTT.

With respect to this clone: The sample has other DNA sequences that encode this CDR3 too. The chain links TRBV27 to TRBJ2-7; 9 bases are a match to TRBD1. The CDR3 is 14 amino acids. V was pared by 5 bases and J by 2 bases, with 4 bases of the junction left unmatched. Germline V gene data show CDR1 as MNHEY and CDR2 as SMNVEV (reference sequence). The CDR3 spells CASSEGQGTYEQYF. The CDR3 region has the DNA TGTGCCAGCAGTGAGGGACAGGGAACCTACGAGCAGTACTTC.

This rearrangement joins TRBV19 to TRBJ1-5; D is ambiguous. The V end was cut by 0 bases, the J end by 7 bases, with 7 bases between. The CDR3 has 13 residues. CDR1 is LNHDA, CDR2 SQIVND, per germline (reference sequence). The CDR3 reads CASSIDQEQPQHF. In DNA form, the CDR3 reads TGTGCCAGTAGTATAGATCAGGAACAGCCCCAGCATTTT. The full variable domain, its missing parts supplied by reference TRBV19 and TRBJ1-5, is DGGITQSPKYLFRKEGQNVTLSCEQNLNHDAMYWYRQDPGQGLRLIYYSQIVNDFQKGDIAEGYSVSREKKESFPLTVTSAQKNPTAFYLCASSIDQEQPQHFGDGTRLSIL.

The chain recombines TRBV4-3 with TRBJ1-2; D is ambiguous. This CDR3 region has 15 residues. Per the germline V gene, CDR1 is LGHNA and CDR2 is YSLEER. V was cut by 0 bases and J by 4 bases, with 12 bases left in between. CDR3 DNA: TGCGCCAGCAGCCAAGATATCGAGGACCTCTATGGCTACACCTTC. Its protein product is CASSQDIEDLYGYTF.

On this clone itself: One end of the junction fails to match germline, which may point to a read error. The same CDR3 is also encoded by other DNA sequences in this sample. Written as DNA, the CDR3 is TGTGCCAGCAGCGAATATCCGGATACGCAGTATTTT. It translates to CASSEYPDTQYF. The chain combines TRBV25-1 with TRBJ2-3; D is unresolved. CDR3 length equals 12 residues. Germline loops: CDR1 MGHDK, CDR2 SYGVNS.

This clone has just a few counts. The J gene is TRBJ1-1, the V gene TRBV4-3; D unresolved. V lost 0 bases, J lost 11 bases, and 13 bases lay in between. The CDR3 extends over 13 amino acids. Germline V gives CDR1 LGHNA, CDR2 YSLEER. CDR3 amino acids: CASSQDGGLGAFF. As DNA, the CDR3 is TGCGCCAGCAGCCAAGATGGAGGGTTGGGGGCTTTCTTT.

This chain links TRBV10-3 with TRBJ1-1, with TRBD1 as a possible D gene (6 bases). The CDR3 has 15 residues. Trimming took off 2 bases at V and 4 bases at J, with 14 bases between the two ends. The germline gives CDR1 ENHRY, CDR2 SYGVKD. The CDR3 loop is CAISEGGGGSTEAFF. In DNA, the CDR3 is TGTGCCATCAGTGAGGGGGGAGGGGGAAGCACTGAAGCTTTCTTT.

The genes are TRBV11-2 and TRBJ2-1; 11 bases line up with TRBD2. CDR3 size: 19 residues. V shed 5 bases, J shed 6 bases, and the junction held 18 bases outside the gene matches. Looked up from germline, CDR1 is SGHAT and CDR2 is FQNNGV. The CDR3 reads CASSAHLLAGVPLGNEQFF. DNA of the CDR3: TGTGCCAGCAGCGCCCACTTACTAGCGGGAGTTCCCCTGGGCAATGAGCAGTTCTTC. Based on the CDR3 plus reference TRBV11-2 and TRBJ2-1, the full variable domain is EAGVAQSPRYKIIEKRQSVAFWCNPISGHATLYWYQQILGQGPKLLIQFQNNGVVDDSQLPKDRFSAERLKGVDSTLKIQPAKLEDSAVYLCASSAHLLAGVPLGNEQFFGPGTRLTVL.

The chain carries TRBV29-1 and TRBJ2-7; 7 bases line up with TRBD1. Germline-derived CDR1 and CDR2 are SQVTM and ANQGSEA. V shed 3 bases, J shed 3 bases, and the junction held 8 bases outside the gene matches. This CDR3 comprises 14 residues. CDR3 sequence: CSVDGQDTVYEQYF. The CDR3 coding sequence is TGCAGCGTTGATGGACAGGACACCGTCTACGAGCAGTACTTC.

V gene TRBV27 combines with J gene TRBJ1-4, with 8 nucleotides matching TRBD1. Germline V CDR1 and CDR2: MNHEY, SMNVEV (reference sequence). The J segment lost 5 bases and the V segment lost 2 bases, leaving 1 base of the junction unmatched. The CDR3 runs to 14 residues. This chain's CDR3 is CASSLGTGNEKLFF. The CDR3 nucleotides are TGTGCCAGCAGTTTAGGGACAGGAAATGAAAAACTGTTTTTT.

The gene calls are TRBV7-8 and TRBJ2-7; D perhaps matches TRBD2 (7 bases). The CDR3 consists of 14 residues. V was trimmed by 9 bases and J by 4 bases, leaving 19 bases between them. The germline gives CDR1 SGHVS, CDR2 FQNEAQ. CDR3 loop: CASTPRGLPYEQYF. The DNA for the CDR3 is TGTGCCAGTACCCCCAGGGGACTACCTTACGAGCAGTACTTC.

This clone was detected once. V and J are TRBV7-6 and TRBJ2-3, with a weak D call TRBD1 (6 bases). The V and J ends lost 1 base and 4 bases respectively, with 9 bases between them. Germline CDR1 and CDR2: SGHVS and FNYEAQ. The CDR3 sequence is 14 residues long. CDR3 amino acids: CASSLEGESDTQYF. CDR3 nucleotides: TGTGCCAGCAGCTTAGAGGGGGAGTCAGATACGCAGTATTTT.

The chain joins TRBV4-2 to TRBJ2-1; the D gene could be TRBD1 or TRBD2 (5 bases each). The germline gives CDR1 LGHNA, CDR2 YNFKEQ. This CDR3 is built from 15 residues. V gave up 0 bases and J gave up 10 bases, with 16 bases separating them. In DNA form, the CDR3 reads TGTGCCAGCAGCCAAGAAGGGACCCTCGCCCAGGAGCAGTTCTTC. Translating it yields CASSQEGTLAQEQFF.

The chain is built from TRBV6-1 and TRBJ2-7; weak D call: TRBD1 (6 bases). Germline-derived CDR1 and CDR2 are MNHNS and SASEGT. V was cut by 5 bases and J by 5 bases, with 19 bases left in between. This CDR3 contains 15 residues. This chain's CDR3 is CASSLNRDDSHEQYF. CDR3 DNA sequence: TGTGCCAGCAGTTTAAACAGGGATGACAGCCACGAGCAGTACTTC.

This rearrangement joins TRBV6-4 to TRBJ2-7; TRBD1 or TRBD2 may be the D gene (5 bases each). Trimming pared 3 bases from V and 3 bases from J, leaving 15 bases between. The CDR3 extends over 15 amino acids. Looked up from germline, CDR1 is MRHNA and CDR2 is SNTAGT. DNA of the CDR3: TGTGCCAGCAGTGATTCACCGGGACCGATCTACGAGCAGTACTTC. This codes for CASSDSPGPIYEQYF.

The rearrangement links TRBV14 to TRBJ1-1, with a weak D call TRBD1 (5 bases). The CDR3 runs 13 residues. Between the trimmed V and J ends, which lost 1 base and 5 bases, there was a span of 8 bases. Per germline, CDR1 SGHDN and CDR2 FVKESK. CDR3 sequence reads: CASSQVGGTEAFF. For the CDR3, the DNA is TGTGCCAGCAGCCAAGTCGGGGGGACTGAAGCTTTCTTT. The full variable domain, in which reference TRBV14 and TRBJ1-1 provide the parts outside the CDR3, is EAGVTQFPSHSVIEKGQTVTLRCDPISGHDNLYWYRRVMGKEIKFLLHFVKESKQDESGMPNNRFLAERTGGTYSTLKVQPAELEDSGVYFCASSQVGGTEAFFGQGTRLTVV.

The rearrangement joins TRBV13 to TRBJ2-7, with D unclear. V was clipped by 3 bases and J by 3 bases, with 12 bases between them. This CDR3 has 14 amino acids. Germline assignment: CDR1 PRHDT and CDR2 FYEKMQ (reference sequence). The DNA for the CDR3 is TGTGCCAGCAGCTTGACCGAATTCCACTACGAGCAGTACTTC. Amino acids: CASSLTEFHYEQYF.

The CDR3 DNA is TGCGCCAGCAGCAGCCCCGGACTAGCGCCACAAGAGACCCAGTACTTC. This translates into CASSSPGLAPQETQYF. J is TRBJ2-5 and V is TRBV5-1; TRBD2 agrees at 9 bases. With V trimmed by 4 bases and J by 2 bases, 9 bases remained unmatched. Germline-derived CDR1 and CDR2 are SGHRS and YFSETQ. The CDR3 covers 16 residues.

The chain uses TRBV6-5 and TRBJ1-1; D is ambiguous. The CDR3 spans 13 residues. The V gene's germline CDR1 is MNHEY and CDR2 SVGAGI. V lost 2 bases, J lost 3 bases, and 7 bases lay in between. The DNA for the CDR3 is TGTGCCAGCAGTTACGACGGGTACACTGAAGCTTTCTTT. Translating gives CASSYDGYTEAFF.

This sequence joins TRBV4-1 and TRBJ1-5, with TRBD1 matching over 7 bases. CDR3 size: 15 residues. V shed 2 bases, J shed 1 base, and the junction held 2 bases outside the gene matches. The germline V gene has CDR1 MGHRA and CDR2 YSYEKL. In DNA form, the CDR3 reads TGCGCCAGCAGCCAACCGGACAGGAGCAATCAGCCCCAGCATTTT. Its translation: CASSQPDRSNQPQHF.

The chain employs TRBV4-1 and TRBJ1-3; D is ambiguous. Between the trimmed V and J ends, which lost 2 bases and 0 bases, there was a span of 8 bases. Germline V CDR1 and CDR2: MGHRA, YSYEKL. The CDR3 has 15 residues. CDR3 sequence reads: CASSQNSNSGNTIYF. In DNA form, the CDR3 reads TGCGCCAGCAGCCAAAACAGTAACTCTGGAAACACCATATATTTT.

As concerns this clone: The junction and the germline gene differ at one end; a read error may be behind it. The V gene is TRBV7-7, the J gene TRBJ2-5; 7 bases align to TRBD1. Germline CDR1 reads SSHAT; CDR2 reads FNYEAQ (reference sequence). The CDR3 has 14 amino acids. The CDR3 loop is CASSLRQGEKTQYF. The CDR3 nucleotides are TGTGCTAGCAGCTTAAGACAGGGAGAAAAGACCCAGTACTTC.